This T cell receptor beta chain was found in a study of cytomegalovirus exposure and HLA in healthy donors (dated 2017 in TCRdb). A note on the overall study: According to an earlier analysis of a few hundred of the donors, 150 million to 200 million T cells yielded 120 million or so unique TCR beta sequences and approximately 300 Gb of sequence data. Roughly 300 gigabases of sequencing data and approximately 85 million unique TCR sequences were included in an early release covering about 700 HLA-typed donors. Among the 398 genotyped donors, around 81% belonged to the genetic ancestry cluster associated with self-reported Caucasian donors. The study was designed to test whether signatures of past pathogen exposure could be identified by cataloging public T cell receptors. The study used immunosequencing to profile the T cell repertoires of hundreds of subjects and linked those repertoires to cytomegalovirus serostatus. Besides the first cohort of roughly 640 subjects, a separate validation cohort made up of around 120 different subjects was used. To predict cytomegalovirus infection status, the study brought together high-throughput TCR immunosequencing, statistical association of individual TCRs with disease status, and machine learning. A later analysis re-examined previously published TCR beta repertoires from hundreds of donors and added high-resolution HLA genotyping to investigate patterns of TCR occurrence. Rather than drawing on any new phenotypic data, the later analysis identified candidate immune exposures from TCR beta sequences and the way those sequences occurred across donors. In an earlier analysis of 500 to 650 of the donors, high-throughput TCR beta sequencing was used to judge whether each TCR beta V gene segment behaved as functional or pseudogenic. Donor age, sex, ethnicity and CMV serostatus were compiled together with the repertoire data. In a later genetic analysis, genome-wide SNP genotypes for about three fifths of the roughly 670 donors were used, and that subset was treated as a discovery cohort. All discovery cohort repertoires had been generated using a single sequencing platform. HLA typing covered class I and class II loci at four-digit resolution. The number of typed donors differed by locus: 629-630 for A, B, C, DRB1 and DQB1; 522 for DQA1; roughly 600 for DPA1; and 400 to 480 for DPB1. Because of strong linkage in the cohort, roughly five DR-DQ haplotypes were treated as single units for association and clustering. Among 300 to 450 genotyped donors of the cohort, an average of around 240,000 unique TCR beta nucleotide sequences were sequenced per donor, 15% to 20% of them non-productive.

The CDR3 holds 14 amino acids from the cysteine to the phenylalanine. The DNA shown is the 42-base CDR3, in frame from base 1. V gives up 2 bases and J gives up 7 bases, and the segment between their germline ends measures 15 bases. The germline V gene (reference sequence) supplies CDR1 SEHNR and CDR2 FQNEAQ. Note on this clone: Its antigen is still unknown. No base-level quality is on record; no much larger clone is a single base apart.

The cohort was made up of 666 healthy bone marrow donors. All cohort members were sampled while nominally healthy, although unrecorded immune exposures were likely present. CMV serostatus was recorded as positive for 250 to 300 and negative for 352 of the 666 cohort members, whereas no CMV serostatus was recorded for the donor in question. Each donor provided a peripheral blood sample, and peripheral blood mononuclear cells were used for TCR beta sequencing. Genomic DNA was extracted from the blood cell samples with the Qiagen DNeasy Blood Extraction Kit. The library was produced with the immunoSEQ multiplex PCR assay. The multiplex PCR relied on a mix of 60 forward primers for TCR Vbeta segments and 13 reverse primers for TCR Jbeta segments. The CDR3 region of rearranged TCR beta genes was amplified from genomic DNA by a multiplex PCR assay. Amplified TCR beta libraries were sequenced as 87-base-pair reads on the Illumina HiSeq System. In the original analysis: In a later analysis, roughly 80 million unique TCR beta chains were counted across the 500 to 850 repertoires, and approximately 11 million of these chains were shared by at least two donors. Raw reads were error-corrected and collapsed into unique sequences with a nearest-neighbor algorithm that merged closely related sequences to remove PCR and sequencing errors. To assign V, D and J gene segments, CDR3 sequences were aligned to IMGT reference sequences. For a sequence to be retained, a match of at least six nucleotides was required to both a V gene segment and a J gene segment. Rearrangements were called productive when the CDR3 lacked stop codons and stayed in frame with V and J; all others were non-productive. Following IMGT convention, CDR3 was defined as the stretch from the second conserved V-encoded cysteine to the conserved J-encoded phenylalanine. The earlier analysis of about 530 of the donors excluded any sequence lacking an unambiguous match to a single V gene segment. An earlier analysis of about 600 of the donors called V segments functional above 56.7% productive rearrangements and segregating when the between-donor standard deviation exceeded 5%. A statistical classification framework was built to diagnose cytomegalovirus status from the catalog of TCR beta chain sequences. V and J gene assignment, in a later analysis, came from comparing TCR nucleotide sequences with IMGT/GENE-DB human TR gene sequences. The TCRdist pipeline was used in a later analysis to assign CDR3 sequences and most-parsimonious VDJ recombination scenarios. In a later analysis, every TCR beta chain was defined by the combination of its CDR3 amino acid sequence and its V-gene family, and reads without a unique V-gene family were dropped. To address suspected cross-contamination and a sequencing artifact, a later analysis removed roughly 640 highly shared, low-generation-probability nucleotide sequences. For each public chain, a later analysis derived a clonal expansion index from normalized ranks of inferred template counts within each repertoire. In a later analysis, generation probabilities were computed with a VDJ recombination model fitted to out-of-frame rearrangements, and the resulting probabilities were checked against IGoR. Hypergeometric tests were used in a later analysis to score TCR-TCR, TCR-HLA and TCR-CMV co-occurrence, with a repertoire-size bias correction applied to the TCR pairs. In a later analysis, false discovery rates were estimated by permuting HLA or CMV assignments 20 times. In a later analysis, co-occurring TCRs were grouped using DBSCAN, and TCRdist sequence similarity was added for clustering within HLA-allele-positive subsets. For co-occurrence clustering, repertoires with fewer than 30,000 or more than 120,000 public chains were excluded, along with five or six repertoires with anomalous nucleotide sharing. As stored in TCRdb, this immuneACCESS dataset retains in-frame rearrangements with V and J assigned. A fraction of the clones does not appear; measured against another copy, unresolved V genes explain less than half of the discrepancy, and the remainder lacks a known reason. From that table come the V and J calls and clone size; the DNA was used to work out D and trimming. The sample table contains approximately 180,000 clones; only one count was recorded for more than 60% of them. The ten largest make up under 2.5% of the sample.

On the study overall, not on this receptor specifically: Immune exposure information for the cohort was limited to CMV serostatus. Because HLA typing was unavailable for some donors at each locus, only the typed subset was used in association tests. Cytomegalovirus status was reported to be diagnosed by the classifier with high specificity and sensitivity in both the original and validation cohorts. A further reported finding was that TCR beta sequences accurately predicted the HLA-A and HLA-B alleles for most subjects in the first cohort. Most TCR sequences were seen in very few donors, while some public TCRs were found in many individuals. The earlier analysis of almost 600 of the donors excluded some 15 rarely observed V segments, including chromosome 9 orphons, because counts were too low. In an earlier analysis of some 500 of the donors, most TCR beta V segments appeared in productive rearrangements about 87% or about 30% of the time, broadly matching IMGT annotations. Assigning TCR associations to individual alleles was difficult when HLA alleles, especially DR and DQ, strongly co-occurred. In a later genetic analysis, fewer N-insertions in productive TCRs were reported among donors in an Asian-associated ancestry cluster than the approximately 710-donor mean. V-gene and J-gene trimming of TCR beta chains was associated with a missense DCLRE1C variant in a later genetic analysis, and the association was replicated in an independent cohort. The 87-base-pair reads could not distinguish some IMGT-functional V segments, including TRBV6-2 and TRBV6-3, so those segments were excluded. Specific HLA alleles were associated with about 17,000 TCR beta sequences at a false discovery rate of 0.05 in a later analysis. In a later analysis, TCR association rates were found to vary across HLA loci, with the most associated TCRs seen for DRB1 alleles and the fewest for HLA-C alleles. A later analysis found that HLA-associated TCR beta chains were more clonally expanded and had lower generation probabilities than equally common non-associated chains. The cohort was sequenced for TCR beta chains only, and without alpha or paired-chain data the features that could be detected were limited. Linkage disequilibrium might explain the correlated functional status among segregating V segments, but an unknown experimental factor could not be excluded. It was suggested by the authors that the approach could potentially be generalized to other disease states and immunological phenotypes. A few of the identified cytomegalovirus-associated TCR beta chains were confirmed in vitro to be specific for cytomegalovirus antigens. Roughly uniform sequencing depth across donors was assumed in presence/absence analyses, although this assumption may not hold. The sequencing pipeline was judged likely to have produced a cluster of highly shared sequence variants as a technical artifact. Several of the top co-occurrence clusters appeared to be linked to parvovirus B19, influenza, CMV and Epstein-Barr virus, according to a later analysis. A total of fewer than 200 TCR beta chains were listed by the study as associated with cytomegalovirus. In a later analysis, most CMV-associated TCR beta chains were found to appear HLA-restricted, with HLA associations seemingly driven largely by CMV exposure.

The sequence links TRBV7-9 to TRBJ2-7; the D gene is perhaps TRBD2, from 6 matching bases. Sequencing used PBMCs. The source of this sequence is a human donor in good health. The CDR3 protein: CASSLFQGAGEQYF. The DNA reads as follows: TGTGCCAGCAGCTTATTCCAGGGCGCGGGGGAGCAGTACTTC. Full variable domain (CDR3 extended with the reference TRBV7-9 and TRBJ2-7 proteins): DTGVSQNPRHKITKRGQNVTFRCDPISEHNRLYWYRQTLGQGPEFLTYFQNEAQLEKSRLLSDRFSAERPKGSFSTLEIQRTEQGDSAMYLCASSLFQGAGEQYFGPGTRLTVT.